These 13 T cell receptor beta chains were all obtained from the same sample, sequenced in a study of cytotoxic CD8 clonotypes in ibrutinib-treated CLL. Some clones are missing from TCRdb's copy, which holds only in-frame ones; the method was immunoSEQ multiplex PCR. The profile shows some 120,000 clones, about 58% of them singletons. Here the sequenced sample was PBMCs, taken after 24 months of ibrutinib treatment. These receptors were collected from a human donor with chronic lymphocytic leukemia.

This CDR3 reads CASSVTGDMNTEAFF. CDR3 nucleotides: TGTGCCAGCAGCGTAACCGGCGACATGAACACTGAAGCTTTCTTT. This chain connects TRBV9 to TRBJ1-1, with D hard to call. V was trimmed by 1 base and J by 0 bases, leaving 10 bases between them. This CDR3 region has 15 residues. Germline V gene data show CDR1 as SGDLS and CDR2 as YYNGEE. The full variable domain, in which reference TRBV9 and TRBJ1-1 provide the parts outside the CDR3, is DSGVTQTPKHLITATGQRVTLRCSPRSGDLSVYWYQQSLDQGLQFLIQYYNGEERAKGNILERFSAQQFPDLHSELNLSSLELGDSALYFCASSVTGDMNTEAFFGQGTRLTVV.

The sample holds one count of this clone. The chain couples TRBV5-1 to TRBJ2-5; D not resolved. This CDR3 comprises 13 residues. Trimming took 0 bases from V and 2 from J, leaving 5 bases between them. Germline V lookup: CDR1 SGHRS, CDR2 YFSETQ. The CDR3: CASSLAHQETQYF. The CDR3 nucleotides are TGCGCCAGCAGCTTGGCCCATCAAGAGACCCAGTACTTC.

J is TRBJ2-3 and V is TRBV7-9; D may be TRBD2 (6 bases). This CDR3 spans 15 amino acids. V shed 1 base and J shed 9 bases, with 17 bases lying between them. CDR1 is SEHNR and CDR2 is FQNEAQ in the germline V gene (reference sequence). The CDR3 DNA is TGTGCCAGCAGCTTAGAGGTTATGGAGGGTGGGACGCAGTATTTT. It yields the protein CASSLEVMEGGTQYF.

The rearrangement uses TRBV7-9 and TRBJ1-2; TRBD1 is a possible D gene (5 bases). CDR3 length: 14 amino acids. Trimming took off 1 base at V and 3 bases at J, with 9 bases between the two ends. CDR1 and CDR2 (germline): SEHNR, FQNEAQ (reference sequence). The CDR3 here is CASSLVPGHYGYTF. The CDR3 nucleotides are TGTGCCAGCAGCTTAGTGCCAGGGCACTATGGCTACACCTTC.

The chain couples TRBV5-1 to TRBJ1-2, with 9 bases lining up with TRBD1. With 2 bases clipped from V and 14 bases from J, the junction kept 10 bases outside the gene matches. CDR1 is SGHRS, CDR2 YFSETQ, per germline. The CDR3 covers 13 residues. The CDR3 loop reads CASSLADRGTRTF. For the CDR3, the DNA is TGCGCCAGCAGCTTAGCGGACAGGGGTACGAGGACCTTC.

The V and J genes are TRBV7-2 and TRBJ1-2; 7 bases map to TRBD1. The CDR3 sequence is 13 residues long. Germline V CDR1 and CDR2: SGHTA, FQGNSA. The trim removed 5 bases at V and 7 bases at J, leaving 7 bases unmatched. The CDR3 coding sequence is TGTGCCAGCAGCCCCTCAGGGGGTAGTGGCTACACCTTC. It is translated as CASSPSGGSGYTF.

The chain couples TRBV6-5 to TRBJ1-5; D unclear. This CDR3 region has 13 residues. Germline-derived CDR1 and CDR2 are MNHEY and SVGAGI. V was shortened by 4 bases and J by 6 bases, with 10 bases between the two germline ends. The CDR3 DNA follows: TGTGCCAGCAGTTCCCCGGATGGTCAGCCCCAGCATTTT. Its protein product is CASSSPDGQPQHF.

This clone was counted once. Other DNA sequences in the sample encode the same CDR3. This rearrangement joins TRBV7-8 to TRBJ1-1; 7 nucleotides line up with TRBD1. The CDR3 has 14 amino acids. The germline V gene has CDR1 SGHVS and CDR2 FQNEAQ. The V segment lost 1 base and the J segment 5 bases; nucleotides outside the gene matches: 4. CDR3: CASSLDRGRTEAFF. CDR3 DNA sequence: TGTGCCAGCAGCTTAGACAGGGGACGGACTGAAGCTTTCTTT.

The chain combines TRBV12-2 with TRBJ2-3; the table's D call, TRBD1, was not checked against the DNA. TRBV12-2 is designated a pseudogene. The CDR3 length is 14 residues. The CDR3 DNA follows: TGTGCAAGTCGCCCCCGGGACAGGGTGGATACGCAGTATTTT. Protein sequence: CASRPRDRVDTQYF.

This chain joins TRBV10-3 and TRBJ1-2, with 8 positions matching TRBD1. The V gene end was trimmed by 4 bases and the J gene end by 6 bases; junction bases not matched to a gene: 4. This CDR3 spans 13 amino acids. Germline assignment: CDR1 ENHRY and CDR2 SYGVKD. DNA of the CDR3: TGTGCCATCAGTGGGACAGGGAACAATGGCTACACCTTC. It encodes CAISGTGNNGYTF.

The gene calls are TRBV27 and TRBJ2-3; 8 bases agree with TRBD2. Germline trimming cut 2 bases from V and 0 bases from J; bases unmatched to any gene: 4. In germline, CDR1 is MNHEY, CDR2 SMNVEV (reference sequence). This CDR3 comprises 16 residues. The CDR3 is CASSLVAGLSTDTQYF. As DNA, the CDR3 is TGTGCCAGCAGTTTAGTAGCGGGGCTTAGCACAGATACGCAGTATTTT.

The chain employs TRBV19 and TRBJ2-5; D gene ambiguous. Germline values: CDR1 LNHDA, CDR2 SQIVND (reference sequence). Trimming took 3 bases from V and 5 from J, leaving 7 bases between them. There are 12 residues in the CDR3. The CDR3 region has the DNA TGTGCCAGTAGTATGGAAGGTGAGACCCAGTACTTC. Translation: CASSMEGETQYF.

V gene TRBV29-1 combines with J gene TRBJ2-1, with 7 bases lining up with TRBD1. The V and J ends lost 3 bases and 6 bases, in that order; junction bases with no gene match: 11. Germline CDR1 SQVTM, CDR2 ANQGSEA. CDR3 length equals 15 residues. The CDR3 loop reads CSVEIGQGVSNEQFF. CDR3 nucleotides: TGCAGCGTTGAGATCGGGCAGGGGGTATCCAATGAGCAGTTCTTC.